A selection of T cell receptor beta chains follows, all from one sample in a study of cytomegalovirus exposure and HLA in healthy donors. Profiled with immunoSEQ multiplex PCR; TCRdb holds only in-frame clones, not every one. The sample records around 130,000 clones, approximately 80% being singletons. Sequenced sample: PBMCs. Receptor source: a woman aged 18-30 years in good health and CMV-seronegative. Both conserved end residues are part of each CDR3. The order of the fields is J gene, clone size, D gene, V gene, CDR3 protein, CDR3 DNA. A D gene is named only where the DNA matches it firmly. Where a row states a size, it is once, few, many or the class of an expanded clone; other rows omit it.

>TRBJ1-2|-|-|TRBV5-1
CASSSGDVGGNYGYTF
TGCGCCAGCAGCTCAGGGGACGTGGGGGGGAACTATGGCTACACCTTC
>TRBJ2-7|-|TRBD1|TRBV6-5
CASSPHRGNSYEQYF
TGTGCCAGCAGCCCACACAGGGGGAACTCCTACGAGCAGTACTTC
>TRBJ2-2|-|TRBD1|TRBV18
CASSPGQDDTGELFF
TGTGCCAGCTCACCTGGACAGGATGACACCGGGGAGCTGTTTTTT
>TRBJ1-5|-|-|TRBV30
CAWSPNGGNQPQHF
TGTGCCTGGAGCCCGAATGGGGGGAATCAGCCCCAGCATTTT
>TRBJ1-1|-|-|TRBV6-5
CASSYSIGGYTEAFF
TGTGCCAGCAGTTACTCGATTGGCGGATACACTGAAGCTTTCTTT
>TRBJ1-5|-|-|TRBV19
CASRKEGGIRPQHF
TGTGCCAGTAGGAAGGAAGGAGGTATTCGTCCCCAGCATTTT
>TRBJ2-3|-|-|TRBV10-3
CATGASSTDTQYF
TGTGCCACGGGTGCTTCTAGCACAGATACGCAGTATTTT
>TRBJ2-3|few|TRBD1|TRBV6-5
CASNPRTGGTDTQYF
TGTGCCAGCAATCCCCGGACAGGGGGCACAGATACGCAGTATTTT
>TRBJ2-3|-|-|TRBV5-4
CASRQLSTDTQYF
TGTGCCAGCAGGCAACTGAGCACAGATACGCAGTATTTT
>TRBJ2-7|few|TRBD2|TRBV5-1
CASSTQAGTYEQYF
TGCGCCAGCAGCACACAAGCGGGAACCTACGAGCAGTACTTC
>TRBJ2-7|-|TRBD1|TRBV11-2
CASSLDSGASGTGGREQYF
TGTGCCAGCAGCTTAGATTCAGGCGCCTCCGGGACAGGGGGGAGAGAGCAGTACTTC